This is a list of T cell receptor beta chains from one sample in a study of cytomegalovirus exposure and HLA in healthy donors. Repertoires were generated with immunoSEQ multiplex PCR, while TCRdb's copy carries only in-frame clones and drops some. The sample records approximately 180,000 clones, more than 9.5% being singletons. Sequencing used PBMCs. These TCRs come from a man aged 50-60 years in good health and CMV-seropositive. CDR3s include the opening cysteine and the closing phenylalanine or tryptophan. The D gene is left open where the match is weak. Not all rows give a size; the values are once, few, many and, for expanded clones, a class.

j_call d_call v_call cdr3_length clone_size cdr3_aa cdr3_nt
TRBJ2-3 TRBD2 TRBV10-3 13 few CASASRGVDTQYF TGTGCCAGCGCTAGCCGGGGGGTAGATACGCAGTATTTT
TRBJ1-1 - TRBV11-3 17 few CASSPEATGLGNTEAFF TGTGCCAGCAGCCCGGAAGCGACCGGTTTGGGGAACACTGAAGCTTTCTTT
TRBJ2-5 - TRBV6-5 12 - CASSSPEETQYF TGTGCCAGCAGTTCTCCCGAAGAGACCCAGTACTTC
TRBJ2-1 - TRBV28 12 - CASSLYYNEQFF TGTGCCAGCAGTTTGTACTACAATGAGCAGTTCTTC
TRBJ2-5 TRBD1 TRBV5-4 13 - CATQTGQQETQYF TGTGCCACCCAGACAGGGCAGCAAGAGACCCAGTACTTC
TRBJ1-1 - TRBV4-2 17 few CASSQPLGPLRETEAFF TGTGCCAGCAGCCAACCCTTAGGGCCCTTGAGGGAAACTGAAGCTTTCTTT
TRBJ1-3 - TRBV2 16 - CASSAEAASSGNTIYF TGTGCCAGCAGTGCGGAGGCAGCGAGCTCTGGAAACACCATATATTTT
TRBJ2-7 TRBD2 TRBV29-1 15 - CSVILPGLAASEQYF TGCAGCGTTATCCTTCCGGGACTAGCGGCAAGCGAGCAGTACTTC
TRBJ1-2 - TRBV2 12 - CASMWGEVDYTF TGTGCCAGCATGTGGGGGGAGGTGGACTACACCTTC
TRBJ2-3 TRBD2 TRBV20-1 11 few CSAPGGTAQYF TGCAGTGCTCCGGGGGGGACCGCGCAGTATTTT
TRBJ1-2 - TRBV27 14 - CASSLMGTTDGYTF TGTGCCAGCAGTTTAATGGGGACAACCGACGGCTACACCTTC
TRBJ1-4 - TRBV6-1 16 - CASSEARFPTNEKLFF TGTGCCAGCAGTGAAGCCCGGTTTCCAACTAATGAAAAACTGTTTTTT
TRBJ2-7 - TRBV9 14 - CASSVAGGDYEQYF TGTGCCAGCAGCGTAGCGGGGGGCGACTACGAGCAGTACTTC
TRBJ2-5 TRBD1 TRBV5-6 15 few CASSLKGQGRETQYF TGTGCCAGCAGCTTGAAGGGACAGGGGCGGGAGACCCAGTACTTC
TRBJ2-5 TRBD1 TRBV5-1 14 - CASSQGTVQETQYF TGCGCCAGCAGCCAAGGGACAGTCCAAGAGACCCAGTACTTC
TRBJ1-5 - TRBV7-6 14 - CASSLSSGNQPQHF TGTGCCAGCAGCTTAAGTTCGGGCAATCAGCCCCAGCATTTT
TRBJ2-5 - TRBV6-5 15 - CASSYSNGAPGTQYF TGTGCCAGCAGTTACTCGAACGGAGCTCCGGGGACCCAGTACTTC